The rows below give T cell receptor beta chains drawn from one sample of a study of cytomegalovirus exposure and HLA in healthy donors. Clones were read by immunoSEQ multiplex PCR, and TCRdb kept only the in-frame ones, dropping some. Of around 150,000 clones in the sample, about 79% were seen once. Specimen: PBMCs. The receptors originated from a man aged 40-55 years in good health and CMV-seropositive. Each CDR3 is given with its conserved first and last residue. Clone sizes are given selectively: once, few, many, or a class where the clone is expanded.

>TRBV7-2|TRBJ1-6|NA
CASSSPQGGPYNSPLHF
>TRBV7-2|TRBJ1-6|NA
CASSLVLSGWNNSPLHF
>TRBV19|TRBJ2-3|NA
CASSTGLAGGTDTQYF
>TRBV9|TRBJ2-1|NA
CASSNIEGGWGDEQFF
>TRBV11-2|TRBJ2-7|medium-sized
CASRPTGEGYEQYF
>TRBV5-4|TRBJ1-4|NA
CASSSTTNNEKLFF
>TRBV30|TRBJ2-7|NA
CAWGDSLRAYEQYF
>TRBV25-1|TRBJ1-1|NA
CASSGPNWGPLNTEAFF
>TRBV2|TRBJ2-5|once
CAITPGQGRKQYF
>TRBV7-2|TRBJ1-3|few
CASSKEHFSGNTIYF
>TRBV7-3|TRBJ2-7|NA
CASSPGVPGQLHEQYF
>TRBV5-1|TRBJ1-2|NA
CAGRQEPNYGYTF
>TRBV4-2|TRBJ2-1|once
CASSQDGLAFEQFF
>TRBV5-1|TRBJ2-7|NA
CASSSGQGVFEQYF
>TRBV5-1|TRBJ2-5|NA
CASSLFSLGEETQYF
>TRBV6-6|TRBJ1-1|NA
CASNLYTPGGTEAFF
>TRBV5-4|TRBJ1-6|few
CASSLATTNNSPLHF
>TRBV4-3|TRBJ1-3|NA
CASSRAGGNTIYF
>TRBV14|TRBJ1-2|once
CASSKQSANYGYTF
>TRBV7-2|TRBJ1-5|NA
CASSPRQGAQPQHF
>TRBV30|TRBJ1-5|few
CAWSLGQGDQPQHF
>TRBV27|TRBJ1-2|NA
CASSLRTGGYGYTF
>TRBV5-4|TRBJ1-4|NA
CASSFDREGKLFF
>TRBV27|TRBJ1-1|NA
CASRIQEDTEAFF
>TRBV4-3|TRBJ1-3|NA
CASSQDRGSSGNTIYF
>TRBV7-3|TRBJ2-5|once
CASSFYSGTQYF
>TRBV5-1|TRBJ2-2|NA
CASSLVDGGSYTGELFF
>TRBV30|TRBJ2-7|NA
CAWSDNSYEQYF
>TRBV2|TRBJ1-2|NA
CASRGQDEGYTF
>TRBV5-1|TRBJ2-1|NA
CASSWMTFSSGSSYNEQFF